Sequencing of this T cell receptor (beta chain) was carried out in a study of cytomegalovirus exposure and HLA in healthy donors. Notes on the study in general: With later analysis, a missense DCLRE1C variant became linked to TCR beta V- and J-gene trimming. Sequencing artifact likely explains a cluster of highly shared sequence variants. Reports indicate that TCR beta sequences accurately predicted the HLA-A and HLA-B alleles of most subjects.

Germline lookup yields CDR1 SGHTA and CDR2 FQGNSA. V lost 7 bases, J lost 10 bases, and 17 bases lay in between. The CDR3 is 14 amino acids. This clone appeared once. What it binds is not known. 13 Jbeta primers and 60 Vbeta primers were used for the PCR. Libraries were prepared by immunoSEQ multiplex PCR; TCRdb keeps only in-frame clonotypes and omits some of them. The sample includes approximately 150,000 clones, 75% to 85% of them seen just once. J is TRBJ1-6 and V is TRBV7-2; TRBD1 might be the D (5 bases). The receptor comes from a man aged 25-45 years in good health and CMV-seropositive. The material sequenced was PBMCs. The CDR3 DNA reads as TGTGCCAGCACCCCCGGGGGAAGGAAGTCACCCCTCCACTTT. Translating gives CASTPGGRKSPLHF.